This entry features one TCR beta chain sequence. The sample comes from a study of blood T cell repertoires in COVID-19. Study overall: The cDNA or gDNA used as material had been derived from T cells, B-cell-depleted T cells, or PBMCs.

This CDR3 contains 15 residues. V was clipped by 8 bases and J by 6 bases; unmatched bases: 10. Germline CDR1 is LNHDA and CDR2 is SQIVND (reference sequence). Authors' methods: The assay estimated nucleated cells by amplifying reference gene primers. Profiled with immunoSEQ multiplex PCR; TCRdb holds only in-frame clones, not every one. The V and J calls and the clone size are those of that table, but D and trimming were determined from the DNA. This sample has about 270,000 clones; around nine tenths occur once, and the top ten carry around 2.4%. Participants, roughly 18 to 90 years old, spanned 25 or so US areas. All recovered Cohort 3 donors got two negative PCRs, got clearance, or saw symptom resolution.

The receptor was derived from a woman between 18 and 29 years old who had recovered from COVID-19. Material for sequencing was PBMCs or T cells enriched from blood (not recorded which). The chain combines TRBV19 with TRBJ2-3, with TRBD2 matching over 11 bases. CDR3 sequence (DNA): TGTGCCAGTCTTAGCGGGAGGGCCGAGGAGGATACGCAGTATTTT. It is translated as CASLSGRAEEDTQYF.